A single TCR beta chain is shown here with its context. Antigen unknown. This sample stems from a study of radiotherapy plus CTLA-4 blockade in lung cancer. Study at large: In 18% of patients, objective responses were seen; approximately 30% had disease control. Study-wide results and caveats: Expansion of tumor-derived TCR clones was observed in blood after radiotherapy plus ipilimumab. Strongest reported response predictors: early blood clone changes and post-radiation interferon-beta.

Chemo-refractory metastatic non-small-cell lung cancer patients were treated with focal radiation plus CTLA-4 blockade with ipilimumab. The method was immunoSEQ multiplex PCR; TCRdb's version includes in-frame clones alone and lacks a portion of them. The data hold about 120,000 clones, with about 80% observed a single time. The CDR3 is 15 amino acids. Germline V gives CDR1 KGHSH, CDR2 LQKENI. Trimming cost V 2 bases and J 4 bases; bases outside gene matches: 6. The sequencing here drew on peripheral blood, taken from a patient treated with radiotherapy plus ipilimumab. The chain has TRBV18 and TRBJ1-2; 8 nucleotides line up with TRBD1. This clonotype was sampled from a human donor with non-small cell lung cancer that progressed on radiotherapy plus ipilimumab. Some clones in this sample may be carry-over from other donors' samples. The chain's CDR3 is CASSPSTGQVYGYTF. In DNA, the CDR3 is TGTGCCAGCTCACCATCGACGGGACAGGTCTATGGCTACACCTTC.